The entry that follows covers one TCR beta chain sequence. This clone was found once. Its antigen is still unknown. Base qualities are not recorded, but no much larger clone differs from it by a single base. The method behind the library was the immunoSEQ multiplex PCR assay. What TCRdb holds here is the immuneACCESS table cut down to in-frame rearrangements. Part of the clones is not present; checked against another copy, under half of the missing clones reflect an unresolved V gene, and the others are unexplained. Recorded for this sample are 190,000 or so clones; approximately 92% of them occurred a single time. The ten largest clones capture more than 1.1% of the sample. The data originate from a study of control samples from healthy donors and cancer patients (dated by TCRdb to about 2020). Sequenced input: blood. This receptor was obtained from a man between 18 and 35 years old in good health.

This receptor has the CDR3 CASSGRDRGIHGYTF. The bases are TGTGCCAGCAGCGGCCGGGACAGGGGCATCCACGGCTACACCTTC. Recombination connected TRBV9 to TRBJ1-2; a stretch of 10 junction bases matches TRBD1. CDR1 and CDR2 are read off the germline V gene as SGDLS and YYNGEE. V has 3 bases trimmed and J has 8 bases trimmed; junction bases matching no gene number 10. Including cysteine and phenylalanine, the CDR3 has 15 amino acids. The kept DNA is CDR3 alone, 45 bases in frame from the first base.